This TCR beta chain was sequenced for a study of blood T cell repertoires in COVID-19. V was pared by 6 bases and J by 3 bases, with 15 bases between. This CDR3 has 15 residues. Germline CDR1 and CDR2: MDHEN and SYDVKM. Sequenced by immunoSEQ multiplex PCR; TCRdb stores in-frame clones only, minus some. The sample lists fewer than 45,000 clones; about three quarters were seen once. The chain uses TRBV28 and TRBJ2-1, with a weak D call TRBD1 (6 bases). The TCR originated in a man aged 60 to 69 with acute or convalescent COVID-19. Sequencing was performed on peripheral blood. The chain's CDR3 is CASSPDSFRYNEQFF. The CDR3 DNA follows: TGTGCCAGCAGCCCGGACAGCTTTCGCTACAATGAGCAGTTCTTC.